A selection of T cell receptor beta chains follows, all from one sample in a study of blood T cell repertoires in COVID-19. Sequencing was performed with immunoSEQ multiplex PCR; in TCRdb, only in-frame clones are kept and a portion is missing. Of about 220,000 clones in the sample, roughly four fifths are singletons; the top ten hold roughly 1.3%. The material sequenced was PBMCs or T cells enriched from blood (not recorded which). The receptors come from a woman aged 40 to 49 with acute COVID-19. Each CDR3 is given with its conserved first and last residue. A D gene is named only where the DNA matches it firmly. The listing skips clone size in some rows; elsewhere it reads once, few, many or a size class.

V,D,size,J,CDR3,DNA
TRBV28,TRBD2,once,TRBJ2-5,CASSGGGTGDQETQYF,TGTGCCAGCAGTGGGGGAGGGACGGGGGATCAAGAGACCCAGTACTTC
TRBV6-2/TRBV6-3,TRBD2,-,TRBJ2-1,CASSPSGGAGDEQFF,TGTGCCAGCAGCCCTAGCGGGGGGGCGGGCGATGAGCAGTTCTTC
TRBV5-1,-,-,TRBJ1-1,CASSLSYGETEAFF,TGCGCCAGCAGCTTGAGTTACGGGGAAACTGAAGCTTTCTTT
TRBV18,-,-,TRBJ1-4,CASQGSDREKLFF,TGTGCCAGCCAGGGGTCGGACCGCGAAAAACTGTTTTTT
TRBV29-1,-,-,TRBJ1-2,CSVDRTQGGYGYTF,TGCAGCGTTGATAGAACCCAGGGAGGCTATGGCTACACCTTC
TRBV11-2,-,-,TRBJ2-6,CASSPRTAILSGANVLTF,TGTGCCAGCAGCCCCCGGACAGCTATCCTCTCTGGGGCCAACGTCCTGACTTTC
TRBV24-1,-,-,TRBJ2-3,CATSRGTDTQYF,TGTGCCACCTCCCGGGGCACAGATACGCAGTATTTT
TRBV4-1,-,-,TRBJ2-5,CASSHSRETQYF,TGCGCCAGCAGCCACTCCCGGGAGACCCAGTACTTC
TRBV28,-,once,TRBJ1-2,CASSLGRSRGYTF,TGTGCCAGCAGTCTAGGAAGGTCCCGGGGCTACACCTTC
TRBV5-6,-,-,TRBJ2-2,CASSLSLLNTGELFF,TGTGCCAGCAGCTTATCCCTGTTGAACACCGGGGAGCTGTTTTTT
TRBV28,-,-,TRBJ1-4,CASSFLRDSFGNEKLFF,TGTGCCAGCAGTTTCCTCCGCGACAGTTTCGGTAATGAAAAACTGTTTTTT
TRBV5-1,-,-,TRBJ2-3,CASSLVGADTQYF,TGCGCCAGCAGCTTAGTTGGGGCGGATACGCAGTATTTT
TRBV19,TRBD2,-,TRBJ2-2,CASRQTSGNTGELFF,TGTGCCAGTAGGCAGACTAGCGGGAACACCGGGGAGCTGTTTTTT
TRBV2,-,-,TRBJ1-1,CASSAGENTEAFF,TGTGCCAGCAGTGCAGGGGAGAACACTGAAGCTTTCTTT
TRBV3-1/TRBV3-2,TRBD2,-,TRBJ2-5,CASSRAGAETQYF,TGTGCCAGCAGCCGAGCGGGGGCCGAGACCCAGTACTTC
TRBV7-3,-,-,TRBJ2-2,CASSPQTNTGELFF,TGTGCCAGCAGCCCCCAAACGAACACCGGGGAGCTGTTTTTT
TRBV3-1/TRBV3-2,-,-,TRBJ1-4,CASSQAEKLFF,TGTGCCAGCAGCCAAGCAGAAAAACTGTTTTTT
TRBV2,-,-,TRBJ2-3,CASTTTPGFTDTQYF,TGTGCCAGCACCACCACCCCGGGTTTCACAGATACGCAGTATTTT
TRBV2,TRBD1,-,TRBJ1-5,CASRRAPGQGAQPQHF,TGTGCCAGCAGGAGGGCCCCGGGACAGGGGGCTCAGCCCCAGCATTTT
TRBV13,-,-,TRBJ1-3,CASSLEARSGNTIYF,TGTGCCAGCAGCTTAGAAGCCCGCTCTGGAAACACCATATATTTT
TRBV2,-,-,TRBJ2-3,CASSALAGDTDTQYF,TGTGCCAGCAGTGCGTTAGCAGGGGACACAGATACGCAGTATTTT
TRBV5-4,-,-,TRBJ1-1,CASSLAVEMNTEAFF,TGTGCCAGCAGCTTGGCTGTTGAGATGAACACTGAAGCTTTCTTT
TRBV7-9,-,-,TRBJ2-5,CASRAGGETQYF,TGTGCCAGCAGAGCAGGGGGGGAGACCCAGTACTTC
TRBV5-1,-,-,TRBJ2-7,CASSLGGTYEQYF,TGCGCCAGCAGCTTAGGAGGAACCTACGAGCAGTACTTC
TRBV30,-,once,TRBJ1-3,CAWSVRNTIYF,TGTGCCTGGAGTGTTAGAAACACCATATATTTT
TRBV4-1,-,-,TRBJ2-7,CASSQDLGSYEQYF,TGCGCCAGCAGCCAAGACCTAGGGAGCTACGAGCAGTACTTC
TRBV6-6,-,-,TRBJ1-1,CASSYSFDTEAFF,TGTGCCAGCAGTTACTCGTTCGACACTGAAGCTTTCTTT
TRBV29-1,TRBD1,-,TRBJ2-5,CSVEDRGQTQETQYF,TGCAGCGTTGAAGACCGGGGACAGACGCAAGAGACCCAGTACTTC
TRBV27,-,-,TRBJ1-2,CASSLSGQGYYGYTF,TGTGCCAGCAGTTTAAGCGGGCAGGGCTACTATGGCTACACCTTC
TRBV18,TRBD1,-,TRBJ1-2,CASSPRTTGGFHGYTF,TGTGCCAGCTCACCAAGGACTACAGGGGGCTTTCATGGCTACACCTTC
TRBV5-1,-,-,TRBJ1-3,CASSLFMYAANSGNTIYF,TGCGCCAGCAGCTTGTTTATGTACGCGGCTAACTCTGGAAACACCATATATTTT
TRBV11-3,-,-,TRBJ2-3,CASSLGRGADTQYF,TGTGCCAGCAGCTTAGGTCGGGGAGCGGATACGCAGTATTTT
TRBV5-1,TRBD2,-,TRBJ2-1,CASSLQRTSGVSYNEQFF,TGCGCCAGCAGCTTGCAAAGGACTAGCGGGGTGTCCTACAATGAGCAGTTCTTC
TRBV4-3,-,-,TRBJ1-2,CASSQDPRVEYGYTF,TGCGCCAGCAGCCAAGATCCTCGGGTGGAGTATGGCTACACCTTC
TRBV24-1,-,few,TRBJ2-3,CATSDEGADTQYF,TGTGCCACCAGTGACGAAGGGGCAGATACGCAGTATTTT
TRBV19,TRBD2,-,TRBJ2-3,CASSTSGRGDTQYF,TGTGCCAGTAGTACAAGCGGGAGAGGAGATACGCAGTATTTT
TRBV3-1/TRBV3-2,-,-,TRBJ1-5,CASSQGPQEPQHF,TGTGCCAGCAGCCAGGGGCCCCAGGAGCCCCAGCATTTT
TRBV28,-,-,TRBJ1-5,CASSFVLSGPKPQHF,TGTGCCAGCAGTTTCGTCCTTAGCGGTCCCAAGCCCCAGCATTTT
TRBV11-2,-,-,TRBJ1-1,CASSFPSRGEGDTEAFF,TGTGCCAGCAGCTTCCCCAGTAGGGGTGAAGGGGACACTGAAGCTTTCTTT
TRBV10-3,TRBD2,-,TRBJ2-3,CAISASSGGVTDTQYF,TGTGCCATCAGTGCTTCTAGCGGGGGGGTCACAGATACGCAGTATTTT